This T cell receptor beta chain was sequenced during a study of blood T cell repertoires in COVID-19. Study background: Sources were T cells, B-cell-depleted T cells, or PBMCs; the material itself was cDNA or gDNA.

Profiled with immunoSEQ multiplex PCR; TCRdb holds only in-frame clones, not every one. The sample lists around 300,000 clones, about four fifths occurring once. Germline V gene data show CDR1 as SGHDT and CDR2 as YYEEEE. The CDR3 loop spans 15 amino acids. J was trimmed by 5 bases and V by 0 bases; bases with no gene match: 3. V is TRBV5-6 and J is TRBJ2-7, with 12 bases matching TRBD2. The sequenced sample consisted of peripheral blood. This clonotype was sampled from a woman in her 50s who had recovered from COVID-19. The DNA for the CDR3 is TGTGCCAGCAGCTTGGGACTAGCGGGAGCCCACGAGCAGTACTTC. Translation gives CASSLGLAGAHEQYF.